The rows below give T cell receptor beta chains drawn from one sample of a study of low-dose radiotherapy and immunotherapy resistance in tumors. Via MiXCR, TCRdb re-called the reads, giving one row per CDR3 protein. The sample yields about 44,000 distinct CDR3 sequences, about 25% seen once. Sample: PBMCs, taken after low-dose radiotherapy plus immunotherapy. Every receptor here comes from a male donor with prostate cancer. Both conserved end residues are part of each CDR3.

V	J	CDR3
TRBV14	TRBJ1-3	CASSQDPGTGNTIYF
TRBV20-1	TRBJ2-5	CSATWAREPQETQYF
TRBV14	TRBJ2-3	CASSQVLAGGSDTQYF
TRBV10-3	TRBJ2-1	CAIRNLPGESNEQFF
TRBV20-1	TRBJ2-7	CSARVARAYEQYF
TRBV6-5	TRBJ2-1	CASSLLAGGYISHNEQFF
TRBV20-1	TRBJ2-5	CSANSLETQYF
TRBV30	TRBJ2-5	CAWSVLRNIQETQYF
TRBV5-1	TRBJ1-4	CASSSGQGGATTNEKLFF
TRBV19	TRBJ2-1	CASRQGPPSYNEQFF
TRBV4-1	TRBJ1-2	CASSQDPQINYGYTF
TRBV20-1	TRBJ2-5	CSAGQGGETQYF
TRBV27	TRBJ1-4	CASSLLGNLASNEKLFF
TRBV2	TRBJ2-2	CASSLSGSTTGELFF
TRBV12-3/TRBV12-4	TRBJ1-6	CASSGGDTYNSPLHF
TRBV10-3	TRBJ1-5	CAIQDRRSNQPQHF
TRBV2	TRBJ2-1	CASRDQGPSYNEQFF
TRBV7-2	TRBJ2-1	CASSLPPGGGSNNEQFF
TRBV28	TRBJ2-1	CATRLERVRVNEQFF
TRBV20-1	TRBJ2-7	CSAVGVRGGYEQYF
TRBV4-1	TRBJ2-1	CASSQGAGLGNEQFF
TRBV28	TRBJ2-3	CASSSLAGGPVDTQYF
TRBV7-2	TRBJ2-6	CASSLVGQPSANVLTF
TRBV29-1	TRBJ2-7	CSVGQRSSYEQYF
TRBV12-3/TRBV12-4	TRBJ1-5	CASSLRRGVGPPQHF
TRBV11-2	TRBJ2-7	CASNLEGRAYEQYF
TRBV20-1	TRBJ2-1	CSALRGTPSYNEQFF
TRBV5-1	TRBJ2-1	CASYYSSGRDEQFF
TRBV10-3	TRBJ1-2	CAISADGNYGYTF
TRBV5-1	TRBJ2-1	CASSAHNEQFF
TRBV21-1	TRBJ2-6	CASSSPPQVPYGANVLTF
TRBV29-1	TRBJ1-1	CSVVNRGLGTEAFF
TRBV7-6	TRBJ2-7	CASSPGGSYEQYF
TRBV12-3/TRBV12-4	TRBJ2-6	CASSRDTISGANVLTF
TRBV11-2	TRBJ2-7	CASTPALRSSYEQYF
TRBV25-1	TRBJ1-5	CASSGEARSNQPQHF
TRBV9	TRBJ2-3	CASSVSPTDTQYF
TRBV10-3	TRBJ2-1	CAISEGNYNEQFF
TRBV6-1	TRBJ2-4	CASTGWRGSGGAKNIQYF
TRBV4-1	TRBJ2-1	CASSQDGRNEQFF
TRBV2	TRBJ1-4	CASNRDRGNEKLFF
TRBV5-5	TRBJ1-1	CASSTPGSNTEAFF
TRBV10-3	TRBJ2-5	CAISDGGPQETQYF
TRBV6-6	TRBJ1-2	CASRPFVGYGYTF
TRBV5-1	TRBJ2-5	CASSSGHLRAPQETQYF
TRBV29-1	TRBJ2-3	CSVEAPSITQYF
TRBV5-1	TRBJ1-4	CASSGSGSANEKLFF
TRBV5-3	TRBJ2-1	CASNPGEDRGRFEQFF
TRBV6-2/TRBV6-3	TRBJ2-5	CASSELAGAGETQYF
TRBV7-9	TRBJ2-5	CASGGGSGETQYF
TRBV5-1	TRBJ2-3	CASSSGTSADTQYF
TRBV27	TRBJ1-4	CASSLQGVNEKLFF
TRBV14	TRBJ1-1	CASSHLYTEAFF
TRBV20-1	TRBJ2-5	CSARVGSRQETQYF
TRBV3-1	TRBJ2-3	CASSDTSGYTDTQYFFFFF
TRBV20-1	TRBJ1-2	CSARDYLGQDGYTF